The rows below give T cell receptor beta chains drawn from one sample of a study of a mutant IDH1 vaccine in newly diagnosed glioma. TCRdb's copy holds only in-frame clones and misses some; the assay was immunoSEQ multiplex PCR. The sample has around 64,000 clones, about 83% seen once. The specimen comprised peripheral blood mononuclear cells (PBMCs), sampled from a glioma patient treated with radiotherapy, temozolomide or both. Receptors were obtained from a woman aged 18-35 years with glioma. Some clones in this sample may be carry-over from other donors' samples. The CDR3 runs from the conserved cysteine through the conserved F or W.

TRBV5-4	CASSQIASSGANVLTF
TRBV25-1	CASMVGGGSSGNTIYF
TRBV29-1	CSVGGVAGAYEQYF
TRBV4-3	CASSQGGVTGSNEQFF
TRBV5-1	CASSSGEAGNTIYF
TRBV7-6	CASSLGNEAFF
TRBV2	CASSPIGGRVVYGYTF
TRBV5-1	CASSSGGLPLRETQYF
TRBV7-9	CASSLELRYEQYF
TRBV6-1	CASSAPWVDRGSYEQYF
TRBV7-2	CASSLRTSGGLITDTQYF
TRBV5-1	CASKGGSGEKLFF
TRBV2	CASSEADRNYGYTF
TRBV5-4	CASSLAGELFF
TRBV12-5	CASGFRTGNGYTF
TRBV5-1	CASSQTGSREQPQHF
TRBV6-5	CASSWGLAHNEQFF
TRBV9	CASSVAGTGEETQYF
TRBV5-4	CASSTGGGTGYEQYF
TRBV20-1	CSARLNGYTF
TRBV5-6	CASSQGLASYEQYF
TRBV2	CASSARTGENEKLFF
TRBV11-3	CASSSWMNTEAFF
TRBV1	CTSSPIPSGQRPDTQYF
TRBV7-6	CASSLTSGVYEQYF
TRBV5-1	CASRRTGSTQETQYF
TRBV4-3	CASSQAGTGINYGYTF
TRBV27	CASSLGVRAVDGYTF
TRBV10-3	CAISEHRGGNYGYTF
TRBV11-2	CASSLAQWGSSYNEQFF
TRBV2	CASKPGQPPYEQYF
TRBV11-3	CASSGRTSGSAYEQYF
TRBV14	CASSLRGASYGYTF
TRBV5-6	CASSQSGLPAWTQYF
TRBV27	CASSFGGDYGYTF
TRBV27	CASSFNPSYGYTF